Each of the 17 T cell receptor beta chains below was sequenced from the same sample in a study of blood T cell repertoires in COVID-19. Some clones are missing from TCRdb's copy, which holds only in-frame ones; the method was immunoSEQ multiplex PCR. This repertoire shows 40,000 or so clones, about nine tenths found once; its top ten account for around 2%. The material sequenced was peripheral blood. The receptors derive from a man between 50 and 59 years old with active COVID-19.

The chain employs TRBV6-4 and TRBJ1-1; TRBD1 might be the D (5 bases). Trimming removed 5 bases at V and 5 bases at J, with 15 bases between. The length of the CDR3 is 14 residues. The germline V gene encodes CDR1 MRHNA and CDR2 SNTAGT. The CDR3 bases are TGTGCCAGCAGTCCCTCCCCAGGGCGGACTGAAGCTTTCTTT. Its translation: CASSPSPGRTEAFF.

This chain joins TRBV5-4 and TRBJ2-7; TRBD1 aligns across 8 bases. The germline V gene has CDR1 SGHNT and CDR2 YYREEE (reference sequence). The CDR3 loop spans 15 amino acids. V was clipped by 2 bases and J by 8 bases; unmatched bases: 12. The CDR3 DNA follows: TGTGCCAGCAGCTTAACCCAGGGGGCGACGGAAAAGCAGTACTTC. It is translated as CASSLTQGATEKQYF.

The chain couples TRBV3-1 (or the pseudogene TRBV3-2) to TRBJ2-5; no clear D gene. The germline V and J ends were trimmed by 7 bases and 5 bases, with 11 bases remaining between them. Per the germline V gene, CDR1 is LGHDT and CDR2 is YNNKEL (reference sequence). The CDR3 extends over 12 amino acids. CDR3 nucleotides: TGTGCCAGCAACCGGTTGGTTGAGACCCAGTACTTC. Protein sequence: CASNRLVETQYF.

The V and J genes are TRBV6-5 and TRBJ1-2; D is uncertain. V lost 10 bases, J lost 3 bases, and 12 bases lay in between. The V gene's germline CDR1 is MNHEY and CDR2 SVGAGI. CDR3 length equals 12 residues. In DNA, the CDR3 is TGTGCCATTGAGCAGGTCTACTATGGCTACACCTTC. It specifies CAIEQVYYGYTF.

The chain is built from TRBV5-1 and TRBJ2-3; TRBD2 aligns across 11 bases. V shed 4 bases and J 2 bases; nucleotides not matched to a gene: 6. This CDR3 spans 16 amino acids. Germline-derived CDR1 and CDR2 are SGHRS and YFSETQ. The CDR3 here is CASSPLAGGNTDTQYF. The CDR3 DNA reads as TGCGCCAGCAGCCCTCTAGCGGGAGGCAACACAGATACGCAGTATTTT.

The rearrangement uses TRBV6-1 and TRBJ2-1; 7 bases align to TRBD1. Germline CDR1 is MNHNS and CDR2 is SASEGT. V trimming: 2 bases; J trimming: 3 bases; junction bases outside the gene matches: 4. The CDR3 totals 15 residues. The CDR3 nucleotides read TGTGCCAGCAGTGAAATGGGGGACAGCTACAATGAGCAGTTCTTC. Its protein product is CASSEMGDSYNEQFF.

This clone has just a few counts. The chain recombines TRBV7-3 with TRBJ2-1; D is possibly TRBD2 (6 bases). V was pared by 3 bases and J by 8 bases, with 11 bases between. CDR3 length equals 13 residues. The germline V gene encodes CDR1 SGHTA and CDR2 FQGTGA. In DNA form, the CDR3 reads TGTGCCAGCAGCTTTCGCGGGGCGCATGAGCAGTTCTTC. Amino acids: CASSFRGAHEQFF.

This chain joins TRBV6-2 or TRBV6-3 and TRBJ1-1; a possible D gene is TRBD1 (5 bases). The CDR3 runs 16 residues. V shed 5 bases and J shed 0 bases, with 16 bases lying between them. From germline, CDR1 is MNHEY and CDR2 SVGEGT. CDR3 amino acids: CASSDPLTDMNTEAFF. CDR3 nucleotides: TGTGCCAGCAGTGATCCATTGACAGACATGAACACTGAAGCTTTCTTT.

This chain joins TRBV2 and TRBJ2-1, with TRBD2 matching over 11 bases. This CDR3 contains 16 residues. J was trimmed by 4 bases and V by 3 bases; bases with no gene match: 5. CDR1 is SNHLY and CDR2 is FYNNEI in the germline V gene. The CDR3 protein is CASSESTSGRYNEQFF. The CDR3 nucleotides are TGTGCCAGCAGTGAGAGCACTAGCGGGAGATACAATGAGCAGTTCTTC.

The chain joins TRBV18 to TRBJ2-3, with 9 bases identical to TRBD2. The CDR3 is made up of 15 amino acids. Germline CDR1 and CDR2: KGHSH and LQKENI. The J segment lost 6 bases and the V segment lost 3 bases, leaving 7 bases of the junction unmatched. In DNA form, the CDR3 reads TGTGCCAGCTCACCTCCCCTGGCGGGGGGGGATACGCAGTATTTT. Its protein product is CASSPPLAGGDTQYF.

The table lists this clone with a few counts. The V and J genes are TRBV6-5 and TRBJ1-2; the match to TRBD1 covers 8 bases. The CDR3 covers 14 residues. V lost 5 bases, J lost 8 bases, and 10 bases stayed unmatched. Germline loops: CDR1 MNHEY, CDR2 SVGAGI. CDR3 residues: CASSPADRDEGYTF. The CDR3 DNA reads TGTGCCAGCAGTCCCGCGGACAGGGATGAAGGCTACACCTTC.

The V call is TRBV10-2, the J call TRBJ1-1; no reliable D call. Per germline, CDR1 WSHSY and CDR2 SAAADI. CDR3 length equals 13 residues. Trimming cost V 8 bases and J 5 bases, with 15 bases left between them. Here the CDR3 reads CASYSVEETEAFF. The DNA for the CDR3 is TGCGCCAGCTATTCGGTAGAGGAGACTGAAGCTTTCTTT.

The rearrangement links TRBV3-1 (or the pseudogene TRBV3-2) to TRBJ1-2; D gene uncertain. CDR1 is LGHDT and CDR2 is YNNKEL in the germline V gene (reference sequence). The CDR3 loop spans 11 amino acids. The V end was cut by 3 bases, the J end by 7 bases, with 6 bases between. CDR3 sequence (DNA): TGTGCCAGCAGCCAGGGAGGTGGCTACACCTTC. Amino acids: CASSQGGGYTF.

The rearrangement links TRBV3-1 (or the pseudogene TRBV3-2) to TRBJ2-2; TRBD2 is a possible D gene (6 bases). V was trimmed by 7 bases and J by 1 base, leaving 10 bases between them. This CDR3 is built from 14 residues. Germline V CDR1 and CDR2: LGHDT, YNNKEL (reference sequence). The CDR3 nucleotides read TGTGCCAGCACAATGGAGGGGAACACCGGGGAGCTGTTTTTT. This sequence encodes CASTMEGNTGELFF.

This clone was seen just once. This chain uses TRBV20-1 with TRBJ1-1, with 8 bases that match TRBD1. V lost 3 bases and J lost 1; bases outside the gene matches: 13. The CDR3 consists of 17 residues. Looked up from germline, CDR1 is DFQATT and CDR2 is SNEGSKA (reference sequence). CDR3 DNA sequence: TGCAGTGCTAGTCCACGCCTCAGGGGGCGTGGGAACACTGAAGCTTTCTTT. Protein product: CSASPRLRGRGNTEAFF.

The chain has TRBV27 and TRBJ1-2, with TRBD1 as a possible D gene (5 bases). The CDR3 length is 13 residues. V was clipped by 3 bases and J by 6 bases, with 11 bases between them. Germline V gene lookup returns CDR1 MNHEY and CDR2 SMNVEV (reference sequence). CDR3 protein: CASSLRRGHGYTF. CDR3 coding DNA: TGTGCCAGCAGTTTGCGAAGGGGCCATGGCTACACCTTC.

This clone was recorded once. Other DNA sequences in the sample encode the same CDR3. The chain is built from TRBV7-9 and TRBJ1-2, with D possibly TRBD1 on 5 matching bases. Looked up from germline, CDR1 is SEHNR and CDR2 is FQNEAQ (reference sequence). Between the trimmed V and J ends, which lost 5 bases and 3 bases, there was a span of 10 bases. There are 13 residues in the CDR3. This chain's CDR3 is CASSQDSYYGYTF. The CDR3 nucleotides are TGTGCCAGCAGCCAAGACAGTTACTATGGCTACACCTTC.